This entry lists 10 T cell receptor beta chains sequenced from one sample in a study of shared clonotypes between healthy human individuals. Sequencing was performed with immunoSEQ multiplex PCR; in TCRdb, only in-frame clones are kept and a portion is missing. This sample has 400,000 to 600,000 clones, with approximately 79% found just once. The source material was PBMCs. Every receptor here comes from a woman aged 40-49 years in good health. Some clones in this sample may be carry-over from other donors' samples.

The V gene is TRBV5-4, the J gene TRBJ2-1, with 7 bases aligning to TRBD2. V lost 4 bases and J lost 7; bases outside the gene matches: 14. Germline V gene lookup returns CDR1 SGHNT and CDR2 YYREEE (reference sequence). The CDR3 is made up of 16 amino acids. The CDR3 spells CASSRDGGSLTNEQFF. For the CDR3, the DNA is TGTGCCAGCAGCAGGGACGGCGGGAGTTTGACAAATGAGCAGTTCTTC.

This clone was seen a few times. The V and J genes are TRBV7-9 and TRBJ2-1; 8 bases are a match to TRBD2. Germline loops: CDR1 SEHNR, CDR2 FQNEAQ (reference sequence). The CDR3 runs 15 residues. V dropped 2 bases and J dropped 8; count of bases not matched to a gene: 8. DNA for the CDR3: TGTGCCAGCAGCTTAATAGCGGGAAGTATGGATGAGCAGTTCTTC. This codes for CASSLIAGSMDEQFF.

The chain links TRBV5-4 to TRBJ2-1; D possibly corresponds to TRBD2 (6 bases). V lost 4 bases, J lost 0 bases, and 11 bases lay in between. CDR3 length equals 15 residues. Germline values: CDR1 SGHNT, CDR2 YYREEE (reference sequence). As DNA, the CDR3 is TGTGCCAGCAGCCCGGCGGGGCCCTCCTACAATGAGCAGTTCTTC. This translates into CASSPAGPSYNEQFF.

A remark on this clone: The same CDR3 can be traced to other DNA sequences in this sample. The gene calls are TRBV5-4 and TRBJ2-7; 12 positions agree with TRBD2. Germline V CDR1 and CDR2: SGHNT, YYREEE (reference sequence). V lost 4 bases to trimming and J lost 1 base; unmatched junction nucleotides: 3. The CDR3 sequence is 15 residues long. This CDR3 reads CASSPGLAGSYEQYF. CDR3 nucleotide sequence: TGTGCCAGCAGCCCTGGACTAGCGGGGTCCTACGAGCAGTACTTC.

The chain combines TRBV5-5 with TRBJ2-7; D not resolved. Germline V gene sequence: CDR1 SGHKS, CDR2 YYEKEE (reference sequence). V dropped 4 bases and J dropped 4 bases, with 12 bases sitting between them. The CDR3 length is 13 residues. CDR3 DNA: TGTGCCAGCAGCGGGTCGAACACTTACGAGCAGTACTTC. This encodes CASSGSNTYEQYF.

With respect to this clone: With a much larger clone just one base away, this may be a read error. V gene TRBV10-3 combines with J gene TRBJ2-1, with 12 bases matching TRBD2. CDR1 is ENHRY and CDR2 is SYGVKD in the germline V gene. CDR3 length: 13 residues. CDR3 in DNA: TGTGCCATCTCCCTAGCGGGAGGGAATGGGCAGTTCTTC. Translating it yields CAISLAGGNGQFF.

This clone came up many times. Additional DNA sequences in this sample encode the identical CDR3. This sequence joins TRBV30 and TRBJ1-4; TRBD1 agrees at 10 bases. CDR3 size: 13 residues. V was pared by 2 bases and J by 7 bases, with 1 base of the junction left unmatched. The germline gives CDR1 GTSNPN, CDR2 SVGIG (reference sequence). DNA for the CDR3: TGTGCCTGGAGTAGGGACAGGGGTGAAAAACTGTTTTTT. Translation: CAWSRDRGEKLFF. Filled out from reference TRBV30 and TRBJ1-4, the complete variable domain reads SQTIHQWPATLVQPVGSPLSLECTVEGTSNPNLYWYRQAAGRGLQLLFYSVGIGQISSEVPQNLSASRPQDRQFILSSKKLLLSDSGFYLCAWSRDRGEKLFFGSGTQLSVL.

In nucleotides, the CDR3 is TGTGCCAGTAGTAAGGGACAGATGAAAGCAACTAATGAAAAACTGTTTTTT. It yields the protein CASSKGQMKATNEKLFF. J is TRBJ1-4 and V is TRBV19; 7 bases line up with TRBD1. The CDR3 length is 17 residues. V trimming: 4 bases; J trimming: 0 bases; junction bases outside the gene matches: 8. Germline CDR1 and CDR2: LNHDA and SQIVND (reference sequence).

V gene TRBV10-1 combines with J gene TRBJ2-1, with 16 bases lining up with TRBD2. Germline CDR1 is WNHNN and CDR2 is SYGVQD (reference sequence). The junction had 3 bases not matched to a gene; V was cut back by 2 bases and J by 8 bases. This CDR3 is 16 amino acids long. The DNA of the CDR3 is TGCGCCAGCAGTGAGGGGACTAGCGGGAGGGTAGATGAGCAGTTCTTC. It is translated as CASSEGTSGRVDEQFF.

This clone was seen more than once but under ten times. This rearrangement joins TRBV7-9 to TRBJ2-1; 7 bases line up with TRBD2. The CDR3 covers 15 residues. After removal of 4 bases from V and 9 bases from J, the junction contained 12 bases not matched to a gene. CDR1 SEHNR and CDR2 FQNEAQ come from the germline V gene (reference sequence). The CDR3 loop is CASSSKDTRGVEQFF. For the CDR3, the DNA is TGTGCCAGCAGCTCGAAAGACACACGGGGGGTTGAGCAGTTCTTC.